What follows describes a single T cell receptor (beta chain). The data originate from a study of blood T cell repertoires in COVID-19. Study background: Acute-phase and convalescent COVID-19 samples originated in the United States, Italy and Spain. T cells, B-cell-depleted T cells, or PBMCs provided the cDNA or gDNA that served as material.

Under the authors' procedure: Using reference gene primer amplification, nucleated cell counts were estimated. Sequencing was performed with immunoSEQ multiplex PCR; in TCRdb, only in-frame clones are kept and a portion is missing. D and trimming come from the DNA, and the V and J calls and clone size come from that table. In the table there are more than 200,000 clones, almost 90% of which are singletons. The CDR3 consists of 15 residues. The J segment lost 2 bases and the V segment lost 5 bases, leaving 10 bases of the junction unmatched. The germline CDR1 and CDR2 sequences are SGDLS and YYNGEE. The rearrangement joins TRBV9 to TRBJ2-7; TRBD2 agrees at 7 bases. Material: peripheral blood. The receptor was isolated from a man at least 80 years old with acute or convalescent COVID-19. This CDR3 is CASSAFLAEPYEQYF. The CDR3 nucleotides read TGTGCCAGCAGTGCCTTCCTAGCGGAGCCCTACGAGCAGTACTTC.